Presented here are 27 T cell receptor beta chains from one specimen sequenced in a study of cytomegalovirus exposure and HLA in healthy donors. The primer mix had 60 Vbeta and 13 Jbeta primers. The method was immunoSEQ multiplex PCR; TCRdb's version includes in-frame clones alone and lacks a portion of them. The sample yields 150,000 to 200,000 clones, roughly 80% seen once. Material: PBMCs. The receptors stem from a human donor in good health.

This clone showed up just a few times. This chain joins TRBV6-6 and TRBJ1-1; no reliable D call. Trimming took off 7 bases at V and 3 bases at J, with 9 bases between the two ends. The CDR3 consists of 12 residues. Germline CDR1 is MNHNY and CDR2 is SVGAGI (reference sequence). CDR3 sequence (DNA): TGTGCCAGCACCCCGGAGGACACTGAAGCTTTCTTT. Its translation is CASTPEDTEAFF.

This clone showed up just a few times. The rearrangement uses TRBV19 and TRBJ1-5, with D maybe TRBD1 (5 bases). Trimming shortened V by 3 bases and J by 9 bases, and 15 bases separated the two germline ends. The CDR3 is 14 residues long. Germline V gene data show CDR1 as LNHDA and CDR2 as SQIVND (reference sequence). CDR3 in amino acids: CASSMWGDLRPQHF. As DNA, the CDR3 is TGTGCCAGTAGTATGTGGGGGGACCTTAGGCCCCAGCATTTT.

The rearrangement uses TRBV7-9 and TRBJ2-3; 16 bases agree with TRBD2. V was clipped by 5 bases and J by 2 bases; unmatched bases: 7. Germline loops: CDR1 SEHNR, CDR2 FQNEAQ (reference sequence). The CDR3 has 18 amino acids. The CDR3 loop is CASSGWGLAGGYTDTQYF. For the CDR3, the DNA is TGTGCCAGCAGCGGATGGGGACTAGCGGGGGGGTACACAGATACGCAGTATTTT.

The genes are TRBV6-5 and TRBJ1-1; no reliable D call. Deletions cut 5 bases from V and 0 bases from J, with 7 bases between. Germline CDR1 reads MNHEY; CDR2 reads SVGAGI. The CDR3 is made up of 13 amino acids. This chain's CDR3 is CASSPGMNTEAFF. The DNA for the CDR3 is TGTGCCAGCAGTCCGGGGATGAACACTGAAGCTTTCTTT.

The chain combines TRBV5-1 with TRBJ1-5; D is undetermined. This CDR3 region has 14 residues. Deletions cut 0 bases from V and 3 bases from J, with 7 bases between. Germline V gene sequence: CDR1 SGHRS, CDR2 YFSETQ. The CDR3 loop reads CASSLGLANQPQHF. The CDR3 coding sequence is TGCGCCAGCAGCTTGGGGTTGGCCAATCAGCCCCAGCATTTT.

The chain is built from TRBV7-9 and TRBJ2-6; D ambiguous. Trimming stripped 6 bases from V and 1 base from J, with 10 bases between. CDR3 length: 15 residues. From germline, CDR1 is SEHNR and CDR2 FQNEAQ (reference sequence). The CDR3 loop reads CASRSTISGANVLTF. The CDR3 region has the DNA TGTGCCAGCAGATCCACAATATCTGGGGCCAACGTCCTGACTTTC.

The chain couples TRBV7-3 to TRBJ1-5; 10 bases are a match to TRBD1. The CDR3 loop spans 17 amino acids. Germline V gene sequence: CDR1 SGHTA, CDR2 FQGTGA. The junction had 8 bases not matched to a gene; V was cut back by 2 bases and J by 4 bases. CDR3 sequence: CASSLLRRQGANQPQHF. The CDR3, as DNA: TGTGCCAGCAGCTTACTCAGGCGACAGGGGGCAAATCAGCCCCAGCATTTT.

CDR3 amino acids: CASSPDRENYGYTF. CDR3 nucleotides: TGTGCCAGCAGCCCAGACAGGGAGAACTATGGCTACACCTTC. This chain uses TRBV5-6 with TRBJ1-2, with TRBD1 matching 7 bases. V shed 4 bases, J shed 2 bases, and the junction held 5 bases outside the gene matches. CDR3 length: 14 residues. In germline, CDR1 is SGHDT, CDR2 YYEEEE. Looking up the rest from reference TRBV5-6 and TRBJ1-2 gives the full variable domain: DAGVTQSPTHLIKTRGQQVTLRCSPKSGHDTVSWYQQALGQGPQFIFQYYEEEERQRGNFPDRFSGHQFPNYSSELNVNALLLGDSALYLCASSPDRENYGYTFGSGTRLTVV.

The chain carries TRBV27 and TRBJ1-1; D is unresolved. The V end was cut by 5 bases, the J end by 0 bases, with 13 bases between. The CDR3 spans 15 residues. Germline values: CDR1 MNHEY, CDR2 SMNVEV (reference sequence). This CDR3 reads CASSPLEYMNTEAFF. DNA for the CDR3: TGTGCCAGCAGTCCCTTGGAGTATATGAACACTGAAGCTTTCTTT.

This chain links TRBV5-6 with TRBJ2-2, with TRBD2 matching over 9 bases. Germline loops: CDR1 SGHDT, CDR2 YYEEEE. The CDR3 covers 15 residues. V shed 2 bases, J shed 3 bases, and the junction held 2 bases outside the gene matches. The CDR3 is CASSFWTSDTGELFF. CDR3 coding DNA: TGTGCCAGCAGCTTCTGGACTAGCGACACCGGGGAGCTGTTTTTT.

The CDR3 is CASSERLAVDTQYF. Here the CDR3 DNA reads TGTGCCAGCAGTGAAAGACTAGCGGTTGATACGCAGTATTTT. The chain uses TRBV6-1 and TRBJ2-3, with TRBD2 identical over 9 bases. Germline CDR1 reads MNHNS; CDR2 reads SASEGT. The CDR3 totals 14 residues. The trim removed 2 bases at V and 6 bases at J, leaving 3 bases unmatched.

CDR3 nucleotide sequence: TGCGCCAGCAGCCCCGGACTAGCGGGGATACGGCAAGAGACCCAGTACTTC. It encodes CASSPGLAGIRQETQYF. The V gene is TRBV5-1, the J gene TRBJ2-5; 12 nucleotides line up with TRBD2. The trim removed 4 bases at V and 2 bases at J, leaving 9 bases unmatched. Germline-derived CDR1 and CDR2 are SGHRS and YFSETQ. The CDR3 runs to 17 residues.

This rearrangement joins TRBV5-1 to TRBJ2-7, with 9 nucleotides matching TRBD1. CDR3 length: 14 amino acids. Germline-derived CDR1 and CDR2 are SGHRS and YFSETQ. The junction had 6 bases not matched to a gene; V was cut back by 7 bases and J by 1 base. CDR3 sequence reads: CASGSGTGSYEQYF. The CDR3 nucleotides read TGCGCCAGCGGCTCCGGGACAGGGTCCTACGAGCAGTACTTC. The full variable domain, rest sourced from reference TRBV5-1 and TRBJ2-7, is KAGVTQTPRYLIKTRGQQVTLSCSPISGHRSVSWYQQTPGQGLQFLFEYFSETQRNKGNFPGRFSGRQFSNSRSEMNVSTLELGDSALYLCASGSGTGSYEQYFGPGTRLTVT.

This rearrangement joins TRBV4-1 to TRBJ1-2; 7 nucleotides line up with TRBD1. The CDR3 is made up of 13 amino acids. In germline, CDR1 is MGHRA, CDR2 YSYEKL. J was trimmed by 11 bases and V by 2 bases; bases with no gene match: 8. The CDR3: CASSQIPGQQYTF. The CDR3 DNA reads TGCGCCAGCAGCCAAATACCGGGACAGCAATACACCTTC.

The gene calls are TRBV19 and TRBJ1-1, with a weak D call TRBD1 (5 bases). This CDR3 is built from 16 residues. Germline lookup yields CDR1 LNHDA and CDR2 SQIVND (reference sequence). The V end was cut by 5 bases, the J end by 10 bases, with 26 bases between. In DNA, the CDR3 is TGTGCCAGTAGTCGAGACGGTTCGGGGGAACTCGTGGGAGCTTTCTTT. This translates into CASSRDGSGELVGAFF.

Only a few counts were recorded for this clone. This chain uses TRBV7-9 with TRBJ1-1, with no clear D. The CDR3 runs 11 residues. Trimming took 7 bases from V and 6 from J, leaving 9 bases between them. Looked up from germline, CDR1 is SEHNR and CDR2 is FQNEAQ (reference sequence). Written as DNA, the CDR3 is TGTGCCAGCACCCCCGGGGCTGAAGCTTTCTTT. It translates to CASTPGAEAFF.

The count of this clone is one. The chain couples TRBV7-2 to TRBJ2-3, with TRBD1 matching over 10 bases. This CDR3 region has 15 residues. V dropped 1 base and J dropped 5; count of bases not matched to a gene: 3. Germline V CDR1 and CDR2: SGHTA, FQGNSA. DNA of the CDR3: TGTGCCAGCAGCTTAGATGGGACAGGGGAAGATACGCAGTATTTT. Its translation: CASSLDGTGEDTQYF.

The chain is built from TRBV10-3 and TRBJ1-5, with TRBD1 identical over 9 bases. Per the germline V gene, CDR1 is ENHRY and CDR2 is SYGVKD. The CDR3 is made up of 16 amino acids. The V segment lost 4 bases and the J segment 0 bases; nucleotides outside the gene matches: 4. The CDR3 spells CAISAGQGDSNQPQHF. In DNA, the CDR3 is TGTGCCATCAGTGCGGGACAGGGCGATAGCAATCAGCCCCAGCATTTT.

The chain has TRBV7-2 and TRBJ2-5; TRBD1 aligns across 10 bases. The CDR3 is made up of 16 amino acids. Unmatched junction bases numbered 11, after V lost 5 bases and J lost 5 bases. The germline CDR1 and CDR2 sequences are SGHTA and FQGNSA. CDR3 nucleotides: TGTGCCAGCAGCCCCAAAAGGACAGGGGGATTGGAGACCCAGTACTTC. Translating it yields CASSPKRTGGLETQYF.

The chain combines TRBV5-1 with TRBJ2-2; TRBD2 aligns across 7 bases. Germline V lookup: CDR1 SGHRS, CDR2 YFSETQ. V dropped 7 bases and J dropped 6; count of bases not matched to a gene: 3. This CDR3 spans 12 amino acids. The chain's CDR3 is CASGREPGELFF. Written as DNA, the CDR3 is TGCGCCAGCGGGAGGGAACCCGGGGAGCTGTTTTTT.

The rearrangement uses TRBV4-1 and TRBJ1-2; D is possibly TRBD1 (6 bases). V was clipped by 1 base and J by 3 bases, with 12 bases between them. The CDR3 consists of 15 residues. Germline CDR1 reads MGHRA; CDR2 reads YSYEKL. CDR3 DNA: TGCGCCAGCAGCCAAGCGAGGGACACTTACTATGGCTACACCTTC. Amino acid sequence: CASSQARDTYYGYTF.

The CDR3 here is CASSLDRDTYNEQFF. In DNA form, the CDR3 reads TGTGCCAGCAGTTTAGACAGGGACACCTACAATGAGCAGTTCTTC. V is TRBV28 and J is TRBJ2-1; 7 positions agree with TRBD1. The CDR3 loop spans 15 amino acids. The J segment lost 2 bases and the V segment lost 2 bases, leaving 3 bases of the junction unmatched. Germline loops: CDR1 MDHEN, CDR2 SYDVKM.

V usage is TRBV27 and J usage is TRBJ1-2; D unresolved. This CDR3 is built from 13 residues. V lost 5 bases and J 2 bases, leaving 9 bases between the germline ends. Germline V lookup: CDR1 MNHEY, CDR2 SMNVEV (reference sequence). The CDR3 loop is CASSVQFNYGYTF. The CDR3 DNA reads TGTGCCAGCAGTGTACAATTCAACTATGGCTACACCTTC.

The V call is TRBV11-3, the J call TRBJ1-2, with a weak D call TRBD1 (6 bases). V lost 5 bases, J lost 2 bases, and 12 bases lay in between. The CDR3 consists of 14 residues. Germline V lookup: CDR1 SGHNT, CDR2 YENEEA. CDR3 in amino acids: CASSPGTTNYGYTF. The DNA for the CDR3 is TGTGCCAGCAGCCCCGGGACAACCAACTATGGCTACACCTTC.

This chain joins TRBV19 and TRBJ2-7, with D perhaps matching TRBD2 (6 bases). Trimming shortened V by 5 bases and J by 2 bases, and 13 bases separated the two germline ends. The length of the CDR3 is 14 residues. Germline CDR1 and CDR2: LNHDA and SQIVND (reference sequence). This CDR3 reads CASSSIGGAYEQYF. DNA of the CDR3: TGTGCCAGTAGTTCTATCGGGGGAGCCTACGAGCAGTACTTC. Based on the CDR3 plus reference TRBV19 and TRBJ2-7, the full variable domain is DGGITQSPKYLFRKEGQNVTLSCEQNLNHDAMYWYRQDPGQGLRLIYYSQIVNDFQKGDIAEGYSVSREKKESFPLTVTSAQKNPTAFYLCASSSIGGAYEQYFGPGTRLTVT.

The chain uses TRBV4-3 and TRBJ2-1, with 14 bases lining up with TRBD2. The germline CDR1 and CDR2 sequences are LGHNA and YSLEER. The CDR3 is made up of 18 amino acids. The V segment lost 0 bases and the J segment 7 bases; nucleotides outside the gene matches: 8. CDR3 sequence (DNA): TGCGCCAGCAGCCAAGATCGGGGACTAGCGGGGGTTGGTAATGAGCAGTTCTTC. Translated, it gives CASSQDRGLAGVGNEQFF.

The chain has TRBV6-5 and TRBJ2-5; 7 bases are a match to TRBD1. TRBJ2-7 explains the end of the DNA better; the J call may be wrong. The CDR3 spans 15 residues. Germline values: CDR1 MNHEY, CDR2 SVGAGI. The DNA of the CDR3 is TGTGCCAGCACCGTCTCCGGGACAGACCCCTACGAGCAGTACTTC. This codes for CASTVSGTDPYEQYF.